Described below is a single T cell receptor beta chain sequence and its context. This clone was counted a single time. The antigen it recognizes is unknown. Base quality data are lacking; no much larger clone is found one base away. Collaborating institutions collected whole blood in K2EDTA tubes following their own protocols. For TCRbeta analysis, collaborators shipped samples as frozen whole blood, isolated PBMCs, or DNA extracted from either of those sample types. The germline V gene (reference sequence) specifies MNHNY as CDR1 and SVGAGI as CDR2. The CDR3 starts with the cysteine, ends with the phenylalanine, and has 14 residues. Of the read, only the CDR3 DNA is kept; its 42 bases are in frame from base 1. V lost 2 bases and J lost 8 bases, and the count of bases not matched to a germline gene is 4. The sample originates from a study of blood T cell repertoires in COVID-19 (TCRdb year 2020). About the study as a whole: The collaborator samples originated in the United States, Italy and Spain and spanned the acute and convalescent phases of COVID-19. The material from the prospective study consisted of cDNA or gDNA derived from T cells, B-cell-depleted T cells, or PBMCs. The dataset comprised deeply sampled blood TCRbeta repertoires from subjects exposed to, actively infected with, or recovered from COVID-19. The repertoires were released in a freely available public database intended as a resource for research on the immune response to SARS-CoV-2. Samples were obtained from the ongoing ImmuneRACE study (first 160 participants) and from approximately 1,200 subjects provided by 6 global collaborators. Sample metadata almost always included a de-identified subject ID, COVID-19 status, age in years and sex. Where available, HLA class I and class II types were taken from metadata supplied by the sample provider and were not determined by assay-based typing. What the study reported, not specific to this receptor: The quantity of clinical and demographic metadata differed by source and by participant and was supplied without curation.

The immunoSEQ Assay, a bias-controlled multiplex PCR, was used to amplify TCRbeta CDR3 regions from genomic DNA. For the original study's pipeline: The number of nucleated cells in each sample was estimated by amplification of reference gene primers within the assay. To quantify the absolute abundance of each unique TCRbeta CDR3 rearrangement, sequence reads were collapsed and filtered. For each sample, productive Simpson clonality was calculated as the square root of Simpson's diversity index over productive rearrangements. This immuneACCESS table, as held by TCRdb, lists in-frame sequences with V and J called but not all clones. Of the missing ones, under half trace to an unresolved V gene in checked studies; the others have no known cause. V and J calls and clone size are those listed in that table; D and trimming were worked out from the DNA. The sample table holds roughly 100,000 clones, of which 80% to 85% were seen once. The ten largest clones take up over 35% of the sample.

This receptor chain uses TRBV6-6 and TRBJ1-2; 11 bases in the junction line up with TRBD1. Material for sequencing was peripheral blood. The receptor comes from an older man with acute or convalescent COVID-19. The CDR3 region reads CASSYGQGARGYTF. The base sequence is TGTGCCAGCAGTTACGGACAGGGGGCCCGGGGCTACACCTTC.